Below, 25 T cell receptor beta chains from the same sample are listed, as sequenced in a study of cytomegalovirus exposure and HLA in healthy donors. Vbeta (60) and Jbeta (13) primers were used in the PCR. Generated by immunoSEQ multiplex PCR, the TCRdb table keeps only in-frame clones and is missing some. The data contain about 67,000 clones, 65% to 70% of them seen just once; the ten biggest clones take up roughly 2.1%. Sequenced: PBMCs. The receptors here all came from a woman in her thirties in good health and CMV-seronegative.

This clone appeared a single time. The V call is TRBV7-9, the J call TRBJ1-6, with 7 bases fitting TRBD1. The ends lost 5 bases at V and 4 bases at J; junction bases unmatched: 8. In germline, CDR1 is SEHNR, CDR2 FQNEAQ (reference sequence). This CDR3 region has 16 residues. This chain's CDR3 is CASSPLAGQYNSPLHF. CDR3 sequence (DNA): TGTGCCAGCAGCCCCCTTGCGGGACAGTATAATTCACCCCTCCACTTT.

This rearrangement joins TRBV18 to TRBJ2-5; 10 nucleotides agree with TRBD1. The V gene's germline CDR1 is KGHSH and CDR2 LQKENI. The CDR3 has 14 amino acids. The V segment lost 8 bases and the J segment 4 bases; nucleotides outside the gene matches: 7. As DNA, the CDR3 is TGTGCCAGCCACCGGGACAGGGGATCAGAGACCCAGTACTTC. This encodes CASHRDRGSETQYF.

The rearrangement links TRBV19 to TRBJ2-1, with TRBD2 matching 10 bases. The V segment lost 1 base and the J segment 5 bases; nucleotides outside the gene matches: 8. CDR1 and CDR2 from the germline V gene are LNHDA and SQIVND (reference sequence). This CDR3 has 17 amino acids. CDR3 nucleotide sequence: TGTGCCAGTAGTATAGGAATAGCGGGGGGCCCAGACAATGAGCAGTTCTTC. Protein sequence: CASSIGIAGGPDNEQFF.

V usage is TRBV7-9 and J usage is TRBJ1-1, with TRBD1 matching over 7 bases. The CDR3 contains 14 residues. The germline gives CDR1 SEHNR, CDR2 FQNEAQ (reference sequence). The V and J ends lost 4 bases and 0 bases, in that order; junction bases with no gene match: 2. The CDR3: CASSSTGMNTEAFF. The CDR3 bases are TGTGCCAGCAGCTCGACAGGGATGAACACTGAAGCTTTCTTT.

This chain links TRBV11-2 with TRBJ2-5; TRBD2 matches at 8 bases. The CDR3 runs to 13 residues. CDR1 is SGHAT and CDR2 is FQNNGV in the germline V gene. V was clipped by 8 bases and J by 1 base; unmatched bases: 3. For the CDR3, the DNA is TGTGCCAGCTCTCGGGGGGGCCAAGAGACCCAGTACTTC. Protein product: CASSRGGQETQYF.

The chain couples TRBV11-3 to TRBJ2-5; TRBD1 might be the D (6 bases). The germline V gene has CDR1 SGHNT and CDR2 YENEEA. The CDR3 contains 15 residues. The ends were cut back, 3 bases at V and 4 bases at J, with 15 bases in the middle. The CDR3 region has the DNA TGTGCCAGCAGCTTGAGATCGGGACACCTAGAGACCCAGTACTTC. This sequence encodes CASSLRSGHLETQYF. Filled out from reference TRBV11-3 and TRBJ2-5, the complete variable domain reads EAGVVQSPRYKIIEKKQPVAFWCNPISGHNTLYWYLQNLGQGPELLIRYENEEAVDDSQLPKDRFSAERLKGVDSTLKIQPAELGDSAVYLCASSLRSGHLETQYFGPGTRLLVL.

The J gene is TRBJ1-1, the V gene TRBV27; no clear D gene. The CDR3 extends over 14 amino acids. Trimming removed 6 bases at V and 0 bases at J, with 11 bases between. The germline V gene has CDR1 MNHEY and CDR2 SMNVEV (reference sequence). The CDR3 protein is CASSLPRMNTEAFF. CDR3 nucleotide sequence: TGTGCCAGCAGCTTACCCAGAATGAACACTGAAGCTTTCTTT.

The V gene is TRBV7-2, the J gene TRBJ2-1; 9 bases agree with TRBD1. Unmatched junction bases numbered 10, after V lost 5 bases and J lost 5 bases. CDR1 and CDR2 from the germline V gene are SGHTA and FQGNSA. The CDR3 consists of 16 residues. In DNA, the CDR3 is TGTGCCAGCAGCCGGGAGTCCGGGACAGGGAACAATGAGCAGTTCTTC. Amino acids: CASSRESGTGNNEQFF.

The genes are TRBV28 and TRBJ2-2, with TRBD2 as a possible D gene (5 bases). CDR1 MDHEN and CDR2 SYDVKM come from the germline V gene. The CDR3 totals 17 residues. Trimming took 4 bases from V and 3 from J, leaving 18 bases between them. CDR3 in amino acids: CASSWLPDLRDTGELFF. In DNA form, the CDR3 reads TGTGCCAGCAGTTGGCTTCCGGACTTACGGGACACCGGGGAGCTGTTTTTT.

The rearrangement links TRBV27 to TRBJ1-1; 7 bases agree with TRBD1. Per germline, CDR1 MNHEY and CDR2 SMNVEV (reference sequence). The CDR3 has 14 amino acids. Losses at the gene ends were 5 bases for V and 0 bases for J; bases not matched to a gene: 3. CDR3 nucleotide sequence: TGTGCCAGCAGTAGAGGACAGGTGAACACTGAAGCTTTCTTT. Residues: CASSRGQVNTEAFF.

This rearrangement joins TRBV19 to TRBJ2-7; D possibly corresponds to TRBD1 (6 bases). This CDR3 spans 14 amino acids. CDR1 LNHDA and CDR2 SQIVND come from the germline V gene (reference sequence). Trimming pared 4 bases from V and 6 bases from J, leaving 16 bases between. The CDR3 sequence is CASSTGHPYGEQYF. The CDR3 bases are TGTGCCAGTAGTACGGGACACCCTTATGGCGAGCAGTACTTC.

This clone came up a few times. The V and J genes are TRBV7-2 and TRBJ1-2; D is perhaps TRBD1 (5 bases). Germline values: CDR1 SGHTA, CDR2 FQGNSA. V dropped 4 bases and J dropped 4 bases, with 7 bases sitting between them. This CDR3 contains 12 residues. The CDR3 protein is CASSSTVYGYTF. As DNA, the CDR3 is TGTGCCAGCAGCTCGACAGTCTATGGCTACACCTTC.

DNA for the CDR3: TGTGCCAGCAGTTTTATCCAGGGTGGATATCAGCCCCAGCATTTT. Translating it yields CASSFIQGGYQPQHF. This rearrangement joins TRBV28 to TRBJ1-5, with D maybe TRBD1 (5 bases). CDR1 MDHEN and CDR2 SYDVKM come from the germline V gene. Trimming removed 3 bases from V and 5 bases from J, with 14 bases in between. This CDR3 is 15 amino acids long. Full variable domain (missing parts from reference TRBV28 and TRBJ1-5): DVKVTQSSRYLVKRTGEKVFLECVQDMDHENMFWYRQDPGLGLRLIYFSYDVKMKEKGDIPEGYSVSREKKERFSLILESASTNQTSMYLCASSFIQGGYQPQHFGDGTRLSIL.

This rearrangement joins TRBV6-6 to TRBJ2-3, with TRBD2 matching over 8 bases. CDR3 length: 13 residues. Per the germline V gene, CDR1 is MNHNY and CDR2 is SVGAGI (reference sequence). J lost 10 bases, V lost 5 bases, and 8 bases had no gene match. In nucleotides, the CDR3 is TGTGCCAGCAGTGACCTTCCGACTAGCGCGCAGTATTTT. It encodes CASSDLPTSAQYF.

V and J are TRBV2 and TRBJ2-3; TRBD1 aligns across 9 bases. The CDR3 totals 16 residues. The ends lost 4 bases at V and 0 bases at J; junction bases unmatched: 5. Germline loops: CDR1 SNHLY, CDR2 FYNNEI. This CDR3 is CASSVRQGGSTDTQYF. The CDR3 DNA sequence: TGTGCCAGCAGTGTAAGACAGGGGGGTAGCACAGATACGCAGTATTTT.

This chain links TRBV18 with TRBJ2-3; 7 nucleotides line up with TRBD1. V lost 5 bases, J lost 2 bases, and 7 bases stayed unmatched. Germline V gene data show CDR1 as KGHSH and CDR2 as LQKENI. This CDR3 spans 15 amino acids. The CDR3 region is CASSENTGDTDTQYF. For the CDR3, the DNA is TGTGCCAGCTCAGAGAATACAGGGGACACAGATACGCAGTATTTT.

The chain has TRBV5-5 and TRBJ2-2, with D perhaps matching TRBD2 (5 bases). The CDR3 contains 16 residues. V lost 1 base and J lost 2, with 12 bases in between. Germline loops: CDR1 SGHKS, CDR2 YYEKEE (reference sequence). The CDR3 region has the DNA TGTGCCAGCAGCTTGTCGGTCGGGGTTAACACCGGGGAGCTGTTTTTT. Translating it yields CASSLSVGVNTGELFF.

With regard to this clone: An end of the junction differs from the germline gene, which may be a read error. CDR3 protein: CASSPGERDTQYF. The CDR3 DNA reads TGTGCTAGCAGCCCCGGGGAACGAGATACGCAGTATTTT. V and J are TRBV7-7 and TRBJ2-3, with a possible D match to TRBD2 (5 bases). This CDR3 comprises 13 residues. Germline V lookup: CDR1 SSHAT, CDR2 FNYEAQ (reference sequence).

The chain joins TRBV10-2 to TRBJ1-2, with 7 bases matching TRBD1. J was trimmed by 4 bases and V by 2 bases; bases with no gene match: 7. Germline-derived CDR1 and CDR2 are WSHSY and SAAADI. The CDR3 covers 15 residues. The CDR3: CASSEGTAPLYGYTF. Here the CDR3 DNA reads TGCGCCAGCAGTGAGGGGACAGCCCCTCTCTATGGCTACACCTTC.

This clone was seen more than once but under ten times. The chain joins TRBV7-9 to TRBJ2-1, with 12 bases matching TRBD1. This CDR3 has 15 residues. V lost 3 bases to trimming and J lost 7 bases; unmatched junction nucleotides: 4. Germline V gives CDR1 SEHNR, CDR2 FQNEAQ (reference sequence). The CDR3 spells CASSLGTGGRNEQFF. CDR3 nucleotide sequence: TGTGCCAGCAGCTTGGGGACAGGGGGCAGGAATGAGCAGTTCTTC.

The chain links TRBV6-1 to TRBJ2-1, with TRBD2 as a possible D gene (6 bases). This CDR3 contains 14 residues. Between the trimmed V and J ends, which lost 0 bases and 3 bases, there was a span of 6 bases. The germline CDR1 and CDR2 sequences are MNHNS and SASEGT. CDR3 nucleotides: TGTGCCAGCAGTGAAGCCGGGGGCTACAATGAGCAGTTCTTC. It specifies CASSEAGGYNEQFF.

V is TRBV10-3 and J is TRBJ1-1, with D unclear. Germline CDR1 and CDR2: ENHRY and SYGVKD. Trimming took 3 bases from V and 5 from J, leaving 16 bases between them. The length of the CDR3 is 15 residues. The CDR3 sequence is CAISERRMGGTEAFF. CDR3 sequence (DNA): TGTGCCATCAGTGAACGCCGCATGGGAGGAACTGAAGCTTTCTTT.

The CDR3 region has the DNA TGTGCCAGCAGTTTATCGGGAAGGGGTGGAAACGAGCAGTACTTC. Its translation: CASSLSGRGGNEQYF. The chain is built from TRBV27 and TRBJ2-7, with a tentative D call TRBD1 (5 bases). In germline, CDR1 is MNHEY, CDR2 SMNVEV (reference sequence). With 0 bases removed from V and 5 bases from J, the gap between germline ends came to 14 bases. CDR3 length equals 15 residues.

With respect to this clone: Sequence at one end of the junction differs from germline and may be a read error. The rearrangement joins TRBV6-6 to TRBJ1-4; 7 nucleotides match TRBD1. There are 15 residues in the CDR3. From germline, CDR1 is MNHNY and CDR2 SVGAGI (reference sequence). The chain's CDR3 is CASSYLTGKGEKLFF. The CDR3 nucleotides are TGTGCCAGCAGTTACTTGACAGGGAAGGGTGAAAAGCTGTTTTTT.

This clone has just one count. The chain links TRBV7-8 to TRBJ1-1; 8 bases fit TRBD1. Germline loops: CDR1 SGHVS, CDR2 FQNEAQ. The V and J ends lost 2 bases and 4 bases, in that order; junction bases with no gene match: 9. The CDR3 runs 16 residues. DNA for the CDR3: TGTGCCAGCAGCTTACAGGGGGCGAGATCTCGCACTGAAGCTTTCTTT. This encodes CASSLQGARSRTEAFF. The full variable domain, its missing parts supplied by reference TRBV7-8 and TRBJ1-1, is GAGVSQSPRYKVAKRGQDVALRCDPISGHVSLFWYQQALGQGPEFLTYFQNEAQLDKSGLPSDRFFAERPEGSVSTLKIQRTQQEDSAVYLCASSLQGARSRTEAFFGQGTRLTVV.